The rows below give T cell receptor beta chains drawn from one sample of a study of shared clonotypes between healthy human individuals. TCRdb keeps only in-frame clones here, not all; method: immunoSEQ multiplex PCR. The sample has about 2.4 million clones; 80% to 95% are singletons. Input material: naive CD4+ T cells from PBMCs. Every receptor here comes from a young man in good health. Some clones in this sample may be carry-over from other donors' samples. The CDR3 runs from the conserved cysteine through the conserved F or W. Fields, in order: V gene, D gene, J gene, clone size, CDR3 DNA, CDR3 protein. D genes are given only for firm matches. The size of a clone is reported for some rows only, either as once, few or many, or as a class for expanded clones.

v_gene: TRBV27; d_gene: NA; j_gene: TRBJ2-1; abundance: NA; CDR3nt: TGTGCCAGCAGTTTAAAGTATCCCTACAATGAGCAGTTCTTC; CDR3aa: CASSLKYPYNEQFF
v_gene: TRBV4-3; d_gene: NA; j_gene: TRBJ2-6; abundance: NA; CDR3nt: TGCGCCAGCAGCGCCTTGGGCGGGGTCCGGGGGGCCAACGTCCTGACTTTC; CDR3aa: CASSALGGVRGANVLTF
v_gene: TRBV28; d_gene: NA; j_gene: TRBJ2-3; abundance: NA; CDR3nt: TGTGCCAGCAAGGGCCTAGCGTTGTATACGCAGTATTTT; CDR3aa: CASKGLALYTQYF
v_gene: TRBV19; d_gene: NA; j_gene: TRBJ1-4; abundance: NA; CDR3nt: TGTGCCAGTAGTCCGCCCCTTATTGCAACTAATGAAAAACTGTTTTTT; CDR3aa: CASSPPLIATNEKLFF
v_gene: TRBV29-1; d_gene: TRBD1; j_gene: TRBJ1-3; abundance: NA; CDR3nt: TGCAGCGCAAGGGGACAGGGAGGGAGTGGAAACACCATATATTTT; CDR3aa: CSARGQGGSGNTIYF
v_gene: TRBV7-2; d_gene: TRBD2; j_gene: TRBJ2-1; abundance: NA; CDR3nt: TGTGCCAGCAGCCGCGGGGGACTAACAAATGAGCAGTTCTTC; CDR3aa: CASSRGGLTNEQFF
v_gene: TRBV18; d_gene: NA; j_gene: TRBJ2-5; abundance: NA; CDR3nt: TGTGCCAGCTCACCAGCCTTTTCCTCTGGGGAGCAGTACTTC; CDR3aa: CASSPAFSSGEQYF
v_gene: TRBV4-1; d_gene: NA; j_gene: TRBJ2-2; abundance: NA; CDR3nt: TGCGCCAGCAGCTCTCAGCTGGGCGGGGAGCTGTTTTTT; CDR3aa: CASSSQLGGELFF
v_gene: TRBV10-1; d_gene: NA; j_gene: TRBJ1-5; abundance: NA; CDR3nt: TGCGCCAGTTTCCAGGAACGGGACAATCAGCCCCAGCATTTT; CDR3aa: CASFQERDNQPQHF
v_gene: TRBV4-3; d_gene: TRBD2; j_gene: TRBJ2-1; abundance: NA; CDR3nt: TGCGCCAGCAGCCAACTACGGACTAGCGGGATGTCGAATGAGCAGTTCTTC; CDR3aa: CASSQLRTSGMSNEQFF
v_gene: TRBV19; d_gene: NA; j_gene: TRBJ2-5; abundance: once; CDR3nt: TGTGCCAGTAGTATTTCTATACACTGGTACCAAGAGACCCAGTACTTC; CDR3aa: CASSISIHWYQETQYF
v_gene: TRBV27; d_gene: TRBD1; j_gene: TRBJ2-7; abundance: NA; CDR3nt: TGTGCCAGCAGTTTATCGTCTGGACAGGTGGCCTACGAGCAGTACTTC; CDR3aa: CASSLSSGQVAYEQYF
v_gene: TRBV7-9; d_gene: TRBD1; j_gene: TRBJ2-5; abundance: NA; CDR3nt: TGTGCCAGCAGCTTAGGCGGGACAGGGAGACAAGAGACCCAGTACTTC; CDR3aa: CASSLGGTGRQETQYF
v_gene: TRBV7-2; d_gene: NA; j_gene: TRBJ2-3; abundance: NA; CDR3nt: TGTGCCAGCAGCCCCTGGGGGACGAACACAGATACGCAGTATTTT; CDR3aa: CASSPWGTNTDTQYF
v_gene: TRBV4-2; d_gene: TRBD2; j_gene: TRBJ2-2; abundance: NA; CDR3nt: TGTGCCAGCAGCCAAGACGGGGGGACCGGGGAGCTGTTTTTT; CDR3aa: CASSQDGGTGELFF
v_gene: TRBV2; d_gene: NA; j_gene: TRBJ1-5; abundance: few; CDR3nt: TGTGCCAGCAGCCTGCAGGGGACCGCTCAGCCCCAGCATTTT; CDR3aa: CASSLQGTAQPQHF
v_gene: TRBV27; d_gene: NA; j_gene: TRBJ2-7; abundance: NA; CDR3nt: TGTGCCAGCAGTTTAGACGCTGGAAACTACGAGCAGTACTTC; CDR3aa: CASSLDAGNYEQYF
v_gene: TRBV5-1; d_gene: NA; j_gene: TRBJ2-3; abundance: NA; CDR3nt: TGCGCCAGCAGCTTCGTTGGGACACAATTAGATACGCAGTATTTT; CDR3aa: CASSFVGTQLDTQYF
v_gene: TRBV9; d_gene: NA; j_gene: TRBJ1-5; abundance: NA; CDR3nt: TGTGCCAGCAGCGTAGGGGCTAGTTCCAATCAGCCCCAGCATTTT; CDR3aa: CASSVGASSNQPQHF
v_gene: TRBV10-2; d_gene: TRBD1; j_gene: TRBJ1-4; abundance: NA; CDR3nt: TGCGCCAGCAGTGACGGGACAGGGCCTAGGGGGGAAAAACTGTTTTTT; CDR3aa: CASSDGTGPRGEKLFF
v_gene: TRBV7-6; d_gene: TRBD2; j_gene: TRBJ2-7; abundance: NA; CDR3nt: TGTGCCAGCAGCTTAGATGCTAGCGGGAGTTCCTACGAGCAGTACTTC; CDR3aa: CASSLDASGSSYEQYF
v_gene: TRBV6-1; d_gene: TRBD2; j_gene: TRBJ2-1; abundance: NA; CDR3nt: TGTGCCAGCAGTCCACAGGGACTAGTTGGGAATGAGCAGTTCTTC; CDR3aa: CASSPQGLVGNEQFF
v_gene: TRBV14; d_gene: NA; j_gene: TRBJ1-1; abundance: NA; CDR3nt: TGTGCCAGCAGCCCGTCTGTGACAGGGAACACTGAAGCTTTCTTT; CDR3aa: CASSPSVTGNTEAFF
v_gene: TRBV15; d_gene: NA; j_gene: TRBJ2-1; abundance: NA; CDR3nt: TGTGCCACCAGCTCCCAGGACGATTACAATGAGCAGTTCTTC; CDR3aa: CATSSQDDYNEQFF
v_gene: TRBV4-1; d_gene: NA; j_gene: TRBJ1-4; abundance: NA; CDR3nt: TGCGCCAGCAGCCCCGGGGGCCGGAGAGGTAATGAAAAACTGTTTTTT; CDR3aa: CASSPGGRRGNEKLFF
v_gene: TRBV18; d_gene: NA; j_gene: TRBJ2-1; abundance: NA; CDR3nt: TGTGCCAGCTCACCTCAGGGATCTACGAATGAGCAGTTCTTC; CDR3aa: CASSPQGSTNEQFF
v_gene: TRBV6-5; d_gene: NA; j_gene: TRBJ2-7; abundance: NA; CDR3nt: TGTGCCAGCAGCCGCTCCGGGACTCTGGCCTACGAGCAGTACTTC; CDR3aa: CASSRSGTLAYEQYF
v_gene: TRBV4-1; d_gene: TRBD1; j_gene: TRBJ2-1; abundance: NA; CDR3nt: TGCGCCAGCAGCACGGACAGGGTCAATGAGCAGTTCTTC; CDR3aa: CASSTDRVNEQFF
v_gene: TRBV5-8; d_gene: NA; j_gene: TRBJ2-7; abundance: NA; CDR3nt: TGTGCCAGCAGCTGGGACCCCTTGAACGAGCAGTACTTC; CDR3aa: CASSWDPLNEQYF
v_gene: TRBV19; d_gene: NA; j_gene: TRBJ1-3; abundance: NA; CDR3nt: TGTGCCAGTAGTATCCCAGCCGTCTCTGGAAACACCATATATTTT; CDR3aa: CASSIPAVSGNTIYF
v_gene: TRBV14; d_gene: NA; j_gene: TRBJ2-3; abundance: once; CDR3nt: TGTGCCAGCAGCCAAGCTGCAGATACGCAGTATTTT; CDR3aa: CASSQAADTQYF
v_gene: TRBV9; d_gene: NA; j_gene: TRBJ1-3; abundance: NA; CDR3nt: TGTGCCAGCAGCCTAGACAGGCCTGGAAACACCATATATTTT; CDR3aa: CASSLDRPGNTIYF
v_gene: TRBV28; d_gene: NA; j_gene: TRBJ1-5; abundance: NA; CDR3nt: TGTGCCAGCAGTTCCCTAGGGGGGGCGGAACAGCCCCAGCATTTT; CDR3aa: CASSSLGGAEQPQHF
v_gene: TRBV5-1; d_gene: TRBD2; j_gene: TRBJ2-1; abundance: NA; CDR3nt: TGCGCCAGCAGGGACCCCTGGACTAGCGGGAGGGCGGTCGATGAGCAGTTCTTC; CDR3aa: CASRDPWTSGRAVDEQFF
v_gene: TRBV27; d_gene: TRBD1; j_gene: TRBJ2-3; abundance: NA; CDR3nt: TGTGCCAGCGGATCTGGGACAGGTTACGCAGATACGCAGTATTTT; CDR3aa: CASGSGTGYADTQYF
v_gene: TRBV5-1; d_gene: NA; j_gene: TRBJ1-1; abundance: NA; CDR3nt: TGCGCCAGCAGCTTGCAGGCGGGATCTGCTGAAGCTTTCTTT; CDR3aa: CASSLQAGSAEAFF
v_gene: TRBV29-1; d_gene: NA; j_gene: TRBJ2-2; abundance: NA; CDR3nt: TGCAGCGTTGCCAGGACGAACACCGGGGAGCTGTTTTTT; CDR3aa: CSVARTNTGELFF
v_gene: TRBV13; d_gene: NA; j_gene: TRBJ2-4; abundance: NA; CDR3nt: TGTGCCAGCAGCTTAGGGGGTCGGAGAAACATTCAGTACTTC; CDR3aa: CASSLGGRRNIQYF
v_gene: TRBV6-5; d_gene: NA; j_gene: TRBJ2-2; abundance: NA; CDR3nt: TGTGCCAGCAGACGGAGGCTCGATGGTACCGGGGAGCTGTTTTTT; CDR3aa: CASRRRLDGTGELFF
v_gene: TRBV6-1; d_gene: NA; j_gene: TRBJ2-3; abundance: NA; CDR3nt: TGTGCCACCAAGGGGACTGCATCACAGAGGGTGCAGTATTTT; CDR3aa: CATKGTASQRVQYF
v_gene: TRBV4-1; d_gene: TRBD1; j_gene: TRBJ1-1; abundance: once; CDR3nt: TGCGCCAGCAGCCAACGGACAGGGGGGTACACTGAAGCTTTCTTT; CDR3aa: CASSQRTGGYTEAFF
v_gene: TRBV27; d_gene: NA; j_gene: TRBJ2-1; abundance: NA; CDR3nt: TGTGCCAGCAGTTCGGTCGCGAATGGGCAGTTCTTC; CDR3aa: CASSSVANGQFF
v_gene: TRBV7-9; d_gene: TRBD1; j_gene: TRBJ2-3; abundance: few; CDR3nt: TGTGCCAGCAGCTTAGGGACAGGGGTCACAGATACGCAGTATTTT; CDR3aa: CASSLGTGVTDTQYF
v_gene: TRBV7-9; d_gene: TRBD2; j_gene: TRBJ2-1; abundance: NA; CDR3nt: TGTGCCAGCAGCCCAGGGACTAGCGGGAGTAACAATGAGCAGTTCTTC; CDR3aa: CASSPGTSGSNNEQFF
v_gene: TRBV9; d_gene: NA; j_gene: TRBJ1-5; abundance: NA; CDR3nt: TGTGCCAGCAGCGTTGGGACCGGCCTTGGGAATCAGCCCCAGCATTTT; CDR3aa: CASSVGTGLGNQPQHF